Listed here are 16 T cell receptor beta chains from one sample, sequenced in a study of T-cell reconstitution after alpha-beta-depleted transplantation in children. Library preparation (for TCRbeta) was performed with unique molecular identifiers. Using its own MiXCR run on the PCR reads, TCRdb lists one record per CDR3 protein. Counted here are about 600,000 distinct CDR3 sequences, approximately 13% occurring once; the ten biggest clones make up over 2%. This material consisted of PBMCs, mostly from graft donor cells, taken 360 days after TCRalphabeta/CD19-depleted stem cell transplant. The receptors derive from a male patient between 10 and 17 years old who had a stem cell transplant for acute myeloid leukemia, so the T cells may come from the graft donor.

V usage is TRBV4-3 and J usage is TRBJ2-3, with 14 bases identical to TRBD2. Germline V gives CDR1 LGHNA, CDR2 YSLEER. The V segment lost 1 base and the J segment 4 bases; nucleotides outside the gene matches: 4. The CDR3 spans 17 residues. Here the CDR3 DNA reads TGCGCCAGCAGCCAAGGAAGACTAGCGGGAGGGGCAGATACGCAGTATTTT. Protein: CASSQGRLAGGADTQYF.

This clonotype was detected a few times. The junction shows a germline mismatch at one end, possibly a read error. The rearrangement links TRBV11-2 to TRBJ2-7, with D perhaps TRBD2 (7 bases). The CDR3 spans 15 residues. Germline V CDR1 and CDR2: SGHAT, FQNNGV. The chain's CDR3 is CASSGGLAALYAQYF. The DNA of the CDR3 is TGTGCCAGCAGCGGGGGGCTAGCGGCCCTATACGCGCAGTACTTC. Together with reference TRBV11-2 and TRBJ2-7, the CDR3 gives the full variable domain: EAGVAQSPRYKIIEKRQSVAFWCNPISGHATLYWYQQILGQGPKLLIQFQNNGVVDDSQLPKDRFSAERLKGVDSTLKIQPAKLEDSAVYLCASSGGLAALYAQYFGPGTRLTVT.

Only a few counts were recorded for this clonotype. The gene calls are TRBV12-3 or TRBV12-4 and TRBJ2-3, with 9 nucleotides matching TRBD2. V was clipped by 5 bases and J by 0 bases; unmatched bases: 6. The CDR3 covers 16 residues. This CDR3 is CASSATSGDSTDTQYF. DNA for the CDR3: TGTGCCAGCAGTGCGACTAGCGGAGATAGCACAGATACGCAGTATTTT.

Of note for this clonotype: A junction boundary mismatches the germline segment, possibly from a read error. The CDR3 loop is CSARPEGVF. DNA for the CDR3: TGCAGTGCTAGACCCGAGGGCGTCTTC. The rearrangement uses TRBV20-1 and TRBJ2-7; a possible D gene is TRBD2 (5 bases). Germline assignment: CDR1 DFQATT and CDR2 SNEGSKA (reference sequence). This CDR3 comprises 9 residues.

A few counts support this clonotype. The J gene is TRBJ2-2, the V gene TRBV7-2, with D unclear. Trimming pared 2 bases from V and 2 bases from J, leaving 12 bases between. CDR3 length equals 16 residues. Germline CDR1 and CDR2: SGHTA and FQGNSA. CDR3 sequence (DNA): TGTGCCAGCAGCTTACACTCGTCGCGTAACACCGGGGAGCTGTTTTTT. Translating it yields CASSLHSSRNTGELFF.

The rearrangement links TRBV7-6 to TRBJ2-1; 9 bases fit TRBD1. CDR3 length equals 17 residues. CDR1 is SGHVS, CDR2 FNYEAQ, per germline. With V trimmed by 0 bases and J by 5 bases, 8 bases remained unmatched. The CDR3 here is CASSLATNRGPNNEQFF. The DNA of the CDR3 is TGTGCCAGCAGCTTAGCTACTAACAGGGGGCCGAACAATGAGCAGTTCTTC.

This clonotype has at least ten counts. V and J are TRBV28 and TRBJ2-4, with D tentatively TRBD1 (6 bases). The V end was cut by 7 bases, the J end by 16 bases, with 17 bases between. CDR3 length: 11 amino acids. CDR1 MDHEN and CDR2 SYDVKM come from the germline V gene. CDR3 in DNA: TGTGCCAGCATCAACGCCGGACAGCCTTACTTC. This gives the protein CASINAGQPYF.

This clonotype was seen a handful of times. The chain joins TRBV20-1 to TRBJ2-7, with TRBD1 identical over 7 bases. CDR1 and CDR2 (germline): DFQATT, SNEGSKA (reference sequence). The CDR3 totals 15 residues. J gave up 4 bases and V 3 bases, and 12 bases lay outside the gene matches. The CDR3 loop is CSASGRQGSVYEQYF. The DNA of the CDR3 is TGCAGTGCTAGTGGGAGACAGGGATCGGTTTACGAGCAGTACTTC.

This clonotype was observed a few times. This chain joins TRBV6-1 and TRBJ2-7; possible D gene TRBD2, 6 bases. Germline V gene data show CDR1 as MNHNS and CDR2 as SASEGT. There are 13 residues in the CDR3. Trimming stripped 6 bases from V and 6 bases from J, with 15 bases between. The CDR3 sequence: CASSWGLSFEQYF. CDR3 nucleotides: TGTGCCAGCAGCTGGGGACTTTCATTCGAGCAGTACTTC.

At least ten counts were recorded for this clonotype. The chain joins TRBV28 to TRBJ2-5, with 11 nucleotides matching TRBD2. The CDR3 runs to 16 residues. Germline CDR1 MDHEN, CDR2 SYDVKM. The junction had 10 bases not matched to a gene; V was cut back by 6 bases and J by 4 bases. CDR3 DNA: TGTGCCAGCAGGCCCCTACTAGCGGGAGAGGTAGAGACCCAGTACTTC. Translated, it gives CASRPLLAGEVETQYF.

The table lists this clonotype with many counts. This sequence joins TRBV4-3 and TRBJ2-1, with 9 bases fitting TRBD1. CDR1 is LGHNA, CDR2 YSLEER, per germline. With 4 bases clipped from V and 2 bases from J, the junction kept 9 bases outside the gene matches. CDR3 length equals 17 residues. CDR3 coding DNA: TGCGCCAGCAGCCCGGGCTCCGGGACAGGGCCCTACAATGAGCAGTTCTTC. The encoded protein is CASSPGSGTGPYNEQFF.

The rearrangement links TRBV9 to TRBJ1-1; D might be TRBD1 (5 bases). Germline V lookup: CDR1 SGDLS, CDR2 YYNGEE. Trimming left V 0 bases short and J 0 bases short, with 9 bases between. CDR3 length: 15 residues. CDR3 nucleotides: TGTGCCAGCAGCGTAGTTCCAGGGTTGAACACTGAAGCTTTCTTT. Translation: CASSVVPGLNTEAFF.

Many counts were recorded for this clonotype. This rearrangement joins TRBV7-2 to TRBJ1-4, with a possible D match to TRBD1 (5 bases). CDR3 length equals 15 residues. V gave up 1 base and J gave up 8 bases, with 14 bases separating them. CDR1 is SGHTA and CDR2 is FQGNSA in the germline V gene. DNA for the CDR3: TGTGCCAGCAGCTTAGACCCAGGGTACGGCGAAAAACTGTTTTTT. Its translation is CASSLDPGYGEKLFF.

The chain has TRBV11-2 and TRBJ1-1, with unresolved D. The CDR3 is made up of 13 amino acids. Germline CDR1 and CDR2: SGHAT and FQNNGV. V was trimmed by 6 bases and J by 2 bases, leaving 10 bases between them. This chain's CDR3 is CASRVGPNTEAFF. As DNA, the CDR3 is TGTGCCAGCAGGGTAGGGCCTAACACTGAAGCTTTCTTT.

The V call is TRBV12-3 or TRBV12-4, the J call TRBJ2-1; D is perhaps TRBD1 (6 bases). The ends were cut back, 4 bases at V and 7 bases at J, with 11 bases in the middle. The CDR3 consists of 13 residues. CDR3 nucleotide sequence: TGTGCCAGCAGTTCCAGGGGTGGAAATGAGCAGTTCTTC. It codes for CASSSRGGNEQFF.

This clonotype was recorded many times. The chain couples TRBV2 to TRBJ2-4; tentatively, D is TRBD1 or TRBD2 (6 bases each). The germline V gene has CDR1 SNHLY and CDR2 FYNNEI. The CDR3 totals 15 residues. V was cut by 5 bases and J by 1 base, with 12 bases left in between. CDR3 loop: CASSWRGEAKNIQYF. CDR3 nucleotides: TGTGCCAGCAGTTGGAGGGGGGAGGCCAAAAACATTCAGTACTTC.